This TCR beta chain derives from a study of read filtering for tumor transcriptome and immune sequencing. The library was built from about 400 ng RNA with molecular barcoded adaptors for alpha/delta and beta/gamma chains. Using its own MiXCR run on the reads, TCRdb lists one record per CDR3 protein. The table shows fewer than 150,000 distinct CDR3 sequences, with over 10% occurring only once. Many counts were recorded for this clonotype. Every patient had bone marrow sampled while the disease was active. CDR1 is DFQATT and CDR2 is SNEGSKA in the germline V gene (reference sequence). The length of the CDR3 is 13 residues. Trimming took 5 bases from V and 5 from J; bases not matched to a gene: 7.

The sequencing sample was made of a population of CD138-negative cells sorted from bone marrow. The clonotype was recovered from a donor older than 35 with multiple myeloma. This chain joins TRBV20-1 and TRBJ2-7, with 9 positions matching TRBD1. The CDR3 bases are TGCAGTGCTCCGGGACAGGGAATCCACGAGCAGTACTTC. This gives the protein CSAPGQGIHEQYF.